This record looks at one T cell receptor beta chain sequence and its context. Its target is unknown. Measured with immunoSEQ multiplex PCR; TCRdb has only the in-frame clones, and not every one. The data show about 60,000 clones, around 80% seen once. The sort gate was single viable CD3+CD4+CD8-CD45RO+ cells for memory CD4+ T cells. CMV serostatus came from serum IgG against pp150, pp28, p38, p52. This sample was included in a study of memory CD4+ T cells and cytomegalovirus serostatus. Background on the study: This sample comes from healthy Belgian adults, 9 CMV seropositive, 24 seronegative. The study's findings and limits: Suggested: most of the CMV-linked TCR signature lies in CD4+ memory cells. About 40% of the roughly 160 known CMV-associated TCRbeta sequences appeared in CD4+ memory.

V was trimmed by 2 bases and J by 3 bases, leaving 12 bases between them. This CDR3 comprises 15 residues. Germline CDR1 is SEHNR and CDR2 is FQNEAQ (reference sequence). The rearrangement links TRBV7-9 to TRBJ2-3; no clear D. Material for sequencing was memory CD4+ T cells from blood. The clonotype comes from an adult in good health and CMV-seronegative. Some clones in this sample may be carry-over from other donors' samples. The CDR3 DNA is TGTGCCAGCAGCTTACTTTTTCTTGGGACAGATACGCAGTATTTT. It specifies CASSLLFLGTDTQYF. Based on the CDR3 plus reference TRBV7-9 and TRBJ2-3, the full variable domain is DTGVSQNPRHKITKRGQNVTFRCDPISEHNRLYWYRQTLGQGPEFLTYFQNEAQLEKSRLLSDRFSAERPKGSFSTLEIQRTEQGDSAMYLCASSLLFLGTDTQYFGPGTRLTVL.